This T cell receptor beta chain was retrieved from a study of siplizumab effects on memory and regulatory T cells. Study observations and caveats: Of the proliferating CD4+ or CD8+ clones, roughly 75-96% lacked a naive or memory phenotype that could be assigned. Just a small share of alloreactive clones was traced back to unstimulated subsets. Naive T cells, seemingly more diverse than memory cells, seemed major alloresponse contributors.

V gave up 5 bases and J gave up 9 bases, with 20 bases separating them. CDR1 is SGHVS, CDR2 FQNEAQ, per germline. This CDR3 is built from 16 residues. Remarks on this clone: What it binds is not known.

Sequencing of each sample assayed approximately 110,000 TCR templates. Sequencing was performed with immunoSEQ multiplex PCR; in TCRdb, only in-frame clones are kept and a portion is missing. Seen here are roughly 97,000 clones, 85% to 95% observed once, and the top ten hold about 0.62%. Sequencing was performed on Tregs sorted from blood. The source is a human donor in good health. The genes are TRBV7-8 and TRBJ1-6; TRBD1 might be the D (6 bases). The CDR3 reads CASSRAQGTLRSPLHF. The CDR3 DNA reads as TGTGCCAGCAGCAGAGCACAGGGAACCCTACGTTCACCCCTCCACTTT. Using reference TRBV7-8 and TRBJ1-6 for the parts outside the CDR3, the full variable domain is GAGVSQSPRYKVAKRGQDVALRCDPISGHVSLFWYQQALGQGPEFLTYFQNEAQLDKSGLPSDRFFAERPEGSVSTLKIQRTQQEDSAVYLCASSRAQGTLRSPLHFGNGTRLTVT.